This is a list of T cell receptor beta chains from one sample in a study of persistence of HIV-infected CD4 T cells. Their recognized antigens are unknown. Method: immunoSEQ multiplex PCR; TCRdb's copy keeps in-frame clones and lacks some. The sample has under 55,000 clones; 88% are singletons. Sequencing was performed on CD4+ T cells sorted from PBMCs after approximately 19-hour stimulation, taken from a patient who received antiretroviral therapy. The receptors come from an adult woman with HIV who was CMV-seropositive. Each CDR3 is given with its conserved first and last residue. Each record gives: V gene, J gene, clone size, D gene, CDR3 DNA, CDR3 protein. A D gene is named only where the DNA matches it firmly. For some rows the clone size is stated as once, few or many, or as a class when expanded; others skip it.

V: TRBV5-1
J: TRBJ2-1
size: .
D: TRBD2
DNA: TGCGCCAGCAGCTTGCTTGGAGCGGGGGGGTACAATGAGCAGTTCTTC
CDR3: CASSLLGAGGYNEQFF

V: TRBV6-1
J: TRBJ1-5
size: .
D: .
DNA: TGTGCCAGCAGTGAAGGTGGGGGAGGGAGCAATCAGCCCCAGCATTTT
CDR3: CASSEGGGGSNQPQHF

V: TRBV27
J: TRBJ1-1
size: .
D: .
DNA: TGTGCCAGCGGGGTCTTCCTGGGAGGAACGAACACTGAAGCTTTCTTT
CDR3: CASGVFLGGTNTEAFF

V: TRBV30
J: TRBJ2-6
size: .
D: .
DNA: TGTGCCTGGAGATCTGGCCTGTCTGGGGCCAACGTCCTGACTTTC
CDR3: CAWRSGLSGANVLTF

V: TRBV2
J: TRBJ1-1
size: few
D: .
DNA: TGTGCCAGCAGTAAACAGGGAGAGACTGAAGCTTTCTTT
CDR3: CASSKQGETEAFF

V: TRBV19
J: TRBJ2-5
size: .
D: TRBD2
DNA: TGTGCCTCAAGGCGGGGGGGTGGAGAGACCCAGTACTTC
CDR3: CASRRGGGETQYF

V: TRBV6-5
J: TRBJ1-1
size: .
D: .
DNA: TGTGCCAGCCGGCCAGCGGGCGTCACTGAAGCTTTCTTT
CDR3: CASRPAGVTEAFF

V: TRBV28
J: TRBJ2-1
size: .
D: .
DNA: TGTGCCAGCAGTCCTCGGCTGGATCGAGTGAATGAGCAGTTCTTC
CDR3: CASSPRLDRVNEQFF

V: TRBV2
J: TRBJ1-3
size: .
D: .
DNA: TGTGCCAGACGGACAGCCTCTGGAAACACCATATATTTT
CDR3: CARRTASGNTIYF

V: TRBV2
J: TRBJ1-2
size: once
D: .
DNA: TGTGCCAGCAGTGAAGACGAGGGGGTCTATGGCTACACCTTC
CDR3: CASSEDEGVYGYTF

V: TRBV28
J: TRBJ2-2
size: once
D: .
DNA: TGTGCCAGCAGTTTTGTACGGTCTAACACCGGGGAGCTGTTTTTT
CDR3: CASSFVRSNTGELFF

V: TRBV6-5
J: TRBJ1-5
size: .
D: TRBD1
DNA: TGTGCCAGCAGGGACAGGGGGTTCGGAAATCAGCCCCAGCATTTT
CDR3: CASRDRGFGNQPQHF

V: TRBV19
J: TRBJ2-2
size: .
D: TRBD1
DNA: TGTGCCAGTAGTATTACAGGGGACGGCACCGGGGAGCTGTTTTTT
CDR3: CASSITGDGTGELFF

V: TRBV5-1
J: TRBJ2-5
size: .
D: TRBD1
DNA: TGCGCCAGCAGCTCGACAGGGAGCGAGACCCAGTACTTC
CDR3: CASSSTGSETQYF

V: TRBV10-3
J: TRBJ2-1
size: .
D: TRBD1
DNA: TGTGCCATCAGGTCCGGGACAGGGTCCTACAATGAGCAGTTCTTC
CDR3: CAIRSGTGSYNEQFF

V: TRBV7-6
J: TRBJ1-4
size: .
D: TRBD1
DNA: TGTGCCAGCAGCCGAACAGGGGATAATGAAAAACTGTTTTTT
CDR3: CASSRTGDNEKLFF

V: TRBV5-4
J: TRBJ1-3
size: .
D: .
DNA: TGTGCCAGCAGCTTCCAGGGACAAAGAGGAAACACCATATATTTT
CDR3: CASSFQGQRGNTIYF

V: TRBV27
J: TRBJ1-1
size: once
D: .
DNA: TGTGCCAGCAGCCTTACAGGGAACACTGAAGCTTTCTTT
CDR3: CASSLTGNTEAFF

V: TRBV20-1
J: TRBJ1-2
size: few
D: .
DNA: TGCAGTGCTAGTCAGGGAGCTAACTATGGCTACACCTTC
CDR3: CSASQGANYGYTF

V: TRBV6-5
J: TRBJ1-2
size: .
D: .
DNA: TGTGCCAGCACTCAGACTTCGGGGGCGCAGGGCTACACCTTC
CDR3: CASTQTSGAQGYTF

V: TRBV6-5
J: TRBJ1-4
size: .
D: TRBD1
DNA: TGTGCCAGCAGTCGGACAGGCCCAACTAATGAAAAACTGTTTTTT
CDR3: CASSRTGPTNEKLFF

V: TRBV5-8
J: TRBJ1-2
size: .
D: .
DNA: TGTGCCAGCAGCTTTAACAGGGAGTACGGCTACACCTTC
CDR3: CASSFNREYGYTF

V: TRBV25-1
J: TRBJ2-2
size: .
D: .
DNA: TGTGCCAGCAGTGAAGGAGGGTCGGTCTTCACCGGGGAGCTGTTTTTT
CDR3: CASSEGGSVFTGELFF

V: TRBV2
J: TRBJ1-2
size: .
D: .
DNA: TGTGCCAGCAGTGAAGCGACAGCCTTTGGGTATGGCTACACCTTC
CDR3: CASSEATAFGYGYTF

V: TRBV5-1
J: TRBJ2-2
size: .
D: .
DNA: TGCGCCAGCAGCGACCCGACAGGCACCGGGGAGCTGTTTTTT
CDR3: CASSDPTGTGELFF

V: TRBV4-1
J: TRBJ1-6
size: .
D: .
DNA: TGCGCCAGCAGCCAGGCACTTTCACCCCTCCACTTT
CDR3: CASSQALSPLHF

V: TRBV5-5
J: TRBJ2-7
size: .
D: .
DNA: TGTGCCAGCAGCTTGGGGGCCCGCAGCTCCTACGAGCAGTACTTC
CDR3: CASSLGARSSYEQYF

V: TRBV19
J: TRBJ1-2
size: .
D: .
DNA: TGTGCCAGTAGTATTATCGGGGGAGCTAACTATGGCTACACCTTC
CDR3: CASSIIGGANYGYTF

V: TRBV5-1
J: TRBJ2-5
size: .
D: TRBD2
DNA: TGCGCCAGCAGCTTTAACGTGTTTGGGGGGGGGCAAGAGACCCAGTACTTC
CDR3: CASSFNVFGGGQETQYF

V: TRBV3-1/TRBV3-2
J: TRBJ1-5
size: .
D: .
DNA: TGTGCCAGCAGCCAAGCGAGCAATCAGCCCCAGCATTTT
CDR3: CASSQASNQPQHF

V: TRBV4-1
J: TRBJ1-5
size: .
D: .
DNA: TGCGCCAGCAGCCAAGCTTCCATAAGCAATCAGCCCCAGCATTTT
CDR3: CASSQASISNQPQHF

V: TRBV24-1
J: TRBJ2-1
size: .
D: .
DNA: TGTGCCACCAGTGCCGGCAGGGGGAGGGATGAGCAGTTCTTC
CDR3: CATSAGRGRDEQFF

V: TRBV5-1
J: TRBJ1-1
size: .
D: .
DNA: TGCGCCAGCAGCCTCTCAAACACTGAAGCTTTCTTT
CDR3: CASSLSNTEAFF

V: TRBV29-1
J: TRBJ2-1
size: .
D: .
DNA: TGCAGCGGCCGGGACCTAGGGGATGAGCAGTTCTTC
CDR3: CSGRDLGDEQFF

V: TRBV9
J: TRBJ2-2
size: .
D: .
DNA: TGTGCCAGCAGCGTAGACCAAACCGGGACAACCAACACCGGGGAGCTGTTTTTT
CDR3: CASSVDQTGTTNTGELFF

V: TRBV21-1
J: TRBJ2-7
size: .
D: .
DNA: TGTGCCAGCAGCAAAGTGGCCGGCTTCTCCTACGAGCAGTACTTC
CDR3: CASSKVAGFSYEQYF

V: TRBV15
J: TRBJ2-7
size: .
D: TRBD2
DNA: TGTGCCACCAGCAGAGACCGACTAGCTTCCGAGCAGTACTTC
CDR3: CATSRDRLASEQYF

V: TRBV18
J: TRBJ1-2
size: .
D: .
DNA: TGTGCCAGCTCACCCCCGGGAACAAACTATGGCTACACCTTC
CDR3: CASSPPGTNYGYTF

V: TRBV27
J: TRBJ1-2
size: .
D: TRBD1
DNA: TGTGCCAGCAGTAACAGGGGCGACTATGGCTACACCTTC
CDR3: CASSNRGDYGYTF

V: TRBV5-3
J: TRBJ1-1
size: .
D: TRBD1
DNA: TGTGCCAGAAGCCCGCTGGGACAGGTGAACACTGAAGCTTTCTTT
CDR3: CARSPLGQVNTEAFF

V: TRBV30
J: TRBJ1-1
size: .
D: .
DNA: TGTGCCTGGATGGGCCTCTACACTGAAGCTTTCTTT
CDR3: CAWMGLYTEAFF

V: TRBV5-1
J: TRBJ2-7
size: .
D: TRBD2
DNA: TGCGCCAGCAGCTTAGGGCCCGGGAGGGATGAGCAGTACTTC
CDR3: CASSLGPGRDEQYF

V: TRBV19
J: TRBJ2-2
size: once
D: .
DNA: TGTGCCAGTAGTATTGGTACTCCCCTAGGGGGGGAGCTGTTTTTT
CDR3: CASSIGTPLGGELFF

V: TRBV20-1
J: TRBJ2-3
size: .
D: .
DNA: TGCAGTGCTAGTCTTGGCGAGTCAAGCACAGATACGCAGTATTTT
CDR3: CSASLGESSTDTQYF

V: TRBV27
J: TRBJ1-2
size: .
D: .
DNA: TGTGCCAGCAGTTTAAAGGGAGGGGCATCTAACTATGGCTACACCTTC
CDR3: CASSLKGGASNYGYTF

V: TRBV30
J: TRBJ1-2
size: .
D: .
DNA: TGTGCCTGGAAGTTCGGCAGGGTCTTTAACTATGGCTACACCTTC
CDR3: CAWKFGRVFNYGYTF

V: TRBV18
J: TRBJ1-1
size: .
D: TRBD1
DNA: TGTGCCAGCTCACCACCGACAGGGAAAGACACTGAAGCTTTCTTT
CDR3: CASSPPTGKDTEAFF

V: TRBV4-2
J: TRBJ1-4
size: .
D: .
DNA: TGTGCCAGCAGCCAAACCCCATCCCATGCCACTAATGAAAAACTGTTTTTT
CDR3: CASSQTPSHATNEKLFF

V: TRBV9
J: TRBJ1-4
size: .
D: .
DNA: TGTGCCAGCAGCGTAGGGTCCGGGAATGAAAAACTGTTTTTT
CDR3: CASSVGSGNEKLFF